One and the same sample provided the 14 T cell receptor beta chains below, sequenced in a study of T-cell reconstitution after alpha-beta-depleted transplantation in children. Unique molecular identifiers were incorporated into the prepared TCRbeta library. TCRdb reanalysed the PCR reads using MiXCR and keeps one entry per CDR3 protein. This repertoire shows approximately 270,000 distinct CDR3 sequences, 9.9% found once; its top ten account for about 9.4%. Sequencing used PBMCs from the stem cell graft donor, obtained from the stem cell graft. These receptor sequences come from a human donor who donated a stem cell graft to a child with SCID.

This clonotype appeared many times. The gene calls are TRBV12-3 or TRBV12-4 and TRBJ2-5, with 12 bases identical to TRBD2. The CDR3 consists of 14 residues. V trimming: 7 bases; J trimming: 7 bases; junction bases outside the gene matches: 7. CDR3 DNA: TGTGCCAGCACCACTAGCGGGGGGTTTGGGACCCAGTACTTC. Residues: CASTTSGGFGTQYF.

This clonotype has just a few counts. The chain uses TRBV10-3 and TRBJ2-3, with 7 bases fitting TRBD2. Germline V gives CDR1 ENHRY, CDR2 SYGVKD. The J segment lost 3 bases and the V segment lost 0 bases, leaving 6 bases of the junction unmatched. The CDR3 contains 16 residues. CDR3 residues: CAISESFAGVTDTQYF. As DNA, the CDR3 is TGTGCCATCAGTGAGTCCTTCGCGGGGGTGACAGATACGCAGTATTTT.

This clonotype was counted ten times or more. In DNA form, the CDR3 reads TGTGCCAGCAGCTTCATCAGGGGCGCACTTTCCAATCAGCCCCAGCATTTT. Residues: CASSFIRGALSNQPQHF. This chain uses TRBV5-8 with TRBJ1-5; tentatively, D is TRBD1 (6 bases). Trimming removed 2 bases at V and 3 bases at J, with 18 bases between. Germline V gene lookup returns CDR1 SGHTS and CDR2 YDEGEE. The CDR3 extends over 17 amino acids. Supplemented by reference TRBV5-8 and TRBJ1-5, the full variable domain reads EAGVTQSPTHLIKTRGQQATLRCSPISGHTSVYWYQQALGLGLQFLLWYDEGEERNRGNFPPRFSGRQFPNYSSELNVNALELEDSALYLCASSFIRGALSNQPQHFGDGTRLSIL.

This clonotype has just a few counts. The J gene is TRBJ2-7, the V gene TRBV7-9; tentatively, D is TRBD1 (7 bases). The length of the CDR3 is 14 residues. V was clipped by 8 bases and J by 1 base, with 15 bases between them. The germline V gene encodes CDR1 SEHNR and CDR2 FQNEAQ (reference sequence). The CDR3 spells CASGGTAISYEQYF. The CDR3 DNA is TGTGCCAGCGGGGGGACAGCCATTTCCTACGAGCAGTACTTC.

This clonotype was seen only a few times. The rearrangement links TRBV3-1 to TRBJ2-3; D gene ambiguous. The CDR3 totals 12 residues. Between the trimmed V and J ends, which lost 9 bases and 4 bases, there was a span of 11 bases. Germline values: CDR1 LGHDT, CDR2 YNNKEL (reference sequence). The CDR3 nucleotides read TGTGCCAGTGCTGGTGGTCCAGATACGCAGTATTTT. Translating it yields CASAGGPDTQYF.

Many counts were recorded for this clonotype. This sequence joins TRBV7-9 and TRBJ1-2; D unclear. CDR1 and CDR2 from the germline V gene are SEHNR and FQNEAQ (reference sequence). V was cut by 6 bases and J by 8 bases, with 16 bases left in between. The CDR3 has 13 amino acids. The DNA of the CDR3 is TGTGCCAGCAGGCCCCGGGAGGGAGTCGGCTACACCTTC. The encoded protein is CASRPREGVGYTF.

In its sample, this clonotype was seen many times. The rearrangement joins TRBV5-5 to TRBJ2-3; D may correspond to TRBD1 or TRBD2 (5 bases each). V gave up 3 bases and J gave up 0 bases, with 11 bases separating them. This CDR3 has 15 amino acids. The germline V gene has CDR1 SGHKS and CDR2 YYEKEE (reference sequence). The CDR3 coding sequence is TGTGCCAGCAGCTGGGGACCGACTAGCACAGATACGCAGTATTTT. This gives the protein CASSWGPTSTDTQYF. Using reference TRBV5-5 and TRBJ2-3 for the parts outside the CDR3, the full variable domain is DAGVTQSPTHLIKTRGQQVTLRCSPISGHKSVSWYQQVLGQGPQFIFQYYEKEERGRGNFPDRFSARQFPNYSSELNVNALLLGDSALYLCASSWGPTSTDTQYFGPGTRLTVL.

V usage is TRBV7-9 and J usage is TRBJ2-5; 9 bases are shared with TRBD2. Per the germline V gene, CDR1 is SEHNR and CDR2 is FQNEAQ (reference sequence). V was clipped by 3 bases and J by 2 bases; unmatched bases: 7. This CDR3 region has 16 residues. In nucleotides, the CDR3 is TGTGCCAGCAGCTTCCCATCTAGCGGGGAACAAGAGACCCAGTACTTC. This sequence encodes CASSFPSSGEQETQYF.

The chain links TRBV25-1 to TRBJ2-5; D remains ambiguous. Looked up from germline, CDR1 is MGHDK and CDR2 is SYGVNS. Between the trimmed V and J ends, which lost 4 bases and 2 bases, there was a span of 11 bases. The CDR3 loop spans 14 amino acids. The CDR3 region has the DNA TGTGCCAGCAGTGCGGTAGGGCCTCAAGAGACCCAGTACTTC. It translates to CASSAVGPQETQYF.

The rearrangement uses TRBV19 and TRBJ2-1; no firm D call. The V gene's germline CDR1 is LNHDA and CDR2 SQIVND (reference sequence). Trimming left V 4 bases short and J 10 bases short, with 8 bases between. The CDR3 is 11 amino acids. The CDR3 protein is CASSNSAEQFF. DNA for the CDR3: TGTGCCAGTAGTAATTCTGCGGAGCAGTTCTTC.

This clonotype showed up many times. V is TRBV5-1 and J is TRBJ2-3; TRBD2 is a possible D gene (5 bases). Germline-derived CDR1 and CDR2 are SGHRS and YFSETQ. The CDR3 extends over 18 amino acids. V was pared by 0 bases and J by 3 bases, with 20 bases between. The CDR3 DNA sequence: TGCGCCAGCAGCTTGGCGTTAAGTAGCGCGATAGCAACAGATACGCAGTATTTT. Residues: CASSLALSSAIATDTQYF.

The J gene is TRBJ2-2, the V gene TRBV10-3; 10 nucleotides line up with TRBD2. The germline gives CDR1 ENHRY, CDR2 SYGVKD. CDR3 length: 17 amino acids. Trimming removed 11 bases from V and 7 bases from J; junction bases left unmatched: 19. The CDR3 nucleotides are TGTGCCTTCTCAAGCGGGGGGGCCGAATTCCCAGTCGGGGAGCTGTTTTTT. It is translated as CAFSSGGAEFPVGELFF.

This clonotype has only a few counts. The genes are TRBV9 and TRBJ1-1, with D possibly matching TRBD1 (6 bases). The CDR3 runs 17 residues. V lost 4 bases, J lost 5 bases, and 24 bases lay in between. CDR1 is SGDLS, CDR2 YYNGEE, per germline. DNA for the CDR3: TGTGCCAGCAGCTCCTCGGGGGGCCGGGGGATGAGGACTGAAGCTTTCTTT. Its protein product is CASSSSGGRGMRTEAFF.

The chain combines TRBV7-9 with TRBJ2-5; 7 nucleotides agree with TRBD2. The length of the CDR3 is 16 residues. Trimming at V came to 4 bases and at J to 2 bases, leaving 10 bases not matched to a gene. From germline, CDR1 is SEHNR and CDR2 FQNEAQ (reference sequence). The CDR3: CASSSGRAVRQETQYF. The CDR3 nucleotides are TGTGCCAGCAGCTCGGGGAGGGCAGTGCGGCAAGAGACCCAGTACTTC.